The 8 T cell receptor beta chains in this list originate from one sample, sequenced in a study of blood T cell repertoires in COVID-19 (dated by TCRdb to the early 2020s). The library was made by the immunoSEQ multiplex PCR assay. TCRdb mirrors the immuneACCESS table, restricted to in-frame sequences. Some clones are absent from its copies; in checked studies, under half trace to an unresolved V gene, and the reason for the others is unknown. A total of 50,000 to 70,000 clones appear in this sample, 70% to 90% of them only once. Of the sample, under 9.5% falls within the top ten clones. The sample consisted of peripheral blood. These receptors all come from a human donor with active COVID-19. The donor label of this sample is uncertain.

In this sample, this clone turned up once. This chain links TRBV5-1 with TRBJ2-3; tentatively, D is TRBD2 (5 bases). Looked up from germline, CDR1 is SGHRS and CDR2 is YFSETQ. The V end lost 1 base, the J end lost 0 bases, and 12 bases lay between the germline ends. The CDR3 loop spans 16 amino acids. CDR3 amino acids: CASSLRTRTSTDTQYF. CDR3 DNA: TGCGCCAGCAGCTTGAGAACTCGGACTAGCACAGATACGCAGTATTTT. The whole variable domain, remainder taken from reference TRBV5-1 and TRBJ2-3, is KAGVTQTPRYLIKTRGQQVTLSCSPISGHRSVSWYQQTPGQGLQFLFEYFSETQRNKGNFPGRFSGRQFSNSRSEMNVSTLELGDSALYLCASSLRTRTSTDTQYFGPGTRLTVL.

The chain's CDR3 is CASSRTGGANTQYF. CDR3 sequence (DNA): TGTGCCAGCTCGAGGACAGGGGGCGCGAATACGCAGTATTTT. The chain couples TRBV11-3 to TRBJ2-3; TRBD1 matches at 11 bases. V was pared by 8 bases and J by 7 bases, with 8 bases of the junction left unmatched. Germline-derived CDR1 and CDR2 are SGHNT and YENEEA. CDR3 length: 14 residues. Full variable domain (rest looked up from reference TRBV11-3 and TRBJ2-3): EAGVVQSPRYKIIEKKQPVAFWCNPISGHNTLYWYLQNLGQGPELLIRYENEEAVDDSQLPKDRFSAERLKGVDSTLKIQPAELGDSAVYLCASSRTGGANTQYFGPGTRLTVL.

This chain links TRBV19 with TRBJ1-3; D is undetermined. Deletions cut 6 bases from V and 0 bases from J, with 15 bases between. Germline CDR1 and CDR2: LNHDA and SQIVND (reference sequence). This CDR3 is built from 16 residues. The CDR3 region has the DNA TGTGCCAGTAGGAACTTGATTTTTGACTCTGGAAACACCATATATTTT. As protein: CASRNLIFDSGNTIYF.

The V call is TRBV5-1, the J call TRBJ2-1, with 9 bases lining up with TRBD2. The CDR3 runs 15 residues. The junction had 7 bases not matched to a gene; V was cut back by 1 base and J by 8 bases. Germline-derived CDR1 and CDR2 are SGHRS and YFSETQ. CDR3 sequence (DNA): TGCGCCAGCAGCTTGATAGCGGGAGTGCTCGATGAGCAGTTCTTC. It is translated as CASSLIAGVLDEQFF.

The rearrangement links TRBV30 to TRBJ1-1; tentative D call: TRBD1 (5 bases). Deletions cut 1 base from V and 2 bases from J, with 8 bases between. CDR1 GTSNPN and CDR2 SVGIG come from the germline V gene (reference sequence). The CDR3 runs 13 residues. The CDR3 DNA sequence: TGTGCCTGGAGTGGACAGTCTAACACTGAAGCTTTCTTT. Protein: CAWSGQSNTEAFF.

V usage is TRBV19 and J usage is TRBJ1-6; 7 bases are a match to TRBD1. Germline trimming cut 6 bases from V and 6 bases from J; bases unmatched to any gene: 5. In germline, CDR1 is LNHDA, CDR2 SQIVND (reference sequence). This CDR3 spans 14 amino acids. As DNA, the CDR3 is TGTGCCAGTAGATCGACAGGGCGTAATTCACCCCTCCACTTT. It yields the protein CASRSTGRNSPLHF.

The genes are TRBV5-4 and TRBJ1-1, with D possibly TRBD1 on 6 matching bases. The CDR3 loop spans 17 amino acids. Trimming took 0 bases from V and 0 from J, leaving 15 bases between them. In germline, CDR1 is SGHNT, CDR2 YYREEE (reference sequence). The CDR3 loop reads CASSLAGGAVLNTEAFF. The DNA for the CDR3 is TGTGCCAGCAGCTTGGCCGGGGGGGCAGTTCTGAACACTGAAGCTTTCTTT.

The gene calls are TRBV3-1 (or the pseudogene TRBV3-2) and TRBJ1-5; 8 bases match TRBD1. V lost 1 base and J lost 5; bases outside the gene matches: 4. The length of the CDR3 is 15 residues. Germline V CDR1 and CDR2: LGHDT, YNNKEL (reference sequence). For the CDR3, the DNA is TGTGCCAGCAGCCAAGGCTTCAGGGGGCATCAGCCCCAGCATTTT. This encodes CASSQGFRGHQPQHF.